The source of this TCR beta chain is a study of HIV-infected patients and healthy controls. General study results and limits: Healthy control repertoires had roughly threefold more distinct CDR3s than untreated HIV+ repertoires, and higher Shannon diversity.

No cell fractionation was done, so the repertoire covers all unsorted peripheral blood T cells. Germline V gene data show CDR1 as SGHNT and CDR2 as YYREEE (reference sequence). Trimming left V 2 bases short and J 6 bases short, with 17 bases between. This CDR3 comprises 15 residues. cDNA was made from approximately 0.55 ug RNA using alpha and beta constant primers. Alpha and beta chain libraries were made separately by chain-specific third strand synthesis with multiplexing indices. The cDNA received a 5' RACE adapter containing a random hexamer plus an SP2 sequencing primer site. TCRdb recomputed calls from the 5' RACE reads with MiXCR, one row per CDR3 protein. Among approximately 6,000 distinct CDR3 sequences listed, roughly 10% were seen once. This clonotype has at least ten counts. Its antigen remains unknown.

The sample in question was blood, obtained before antiretroviral therapy. The TCR sequence derives from an adult with HIV infection. The chain links TRBV5-4 to TRBJ1-2; TRBD1 might be the D (6 bases). The CDR3 nucleotides read TGTGCCAGCAGCTTCGTCAACAGGGAGATGGATGGCTACACCTTC. Residues: CASSFVNREMDGYTF.